The 27 T cell receptor beta chains below all came from one sample that was sequenced in a study of blood T cell repertoires in COVID-19 (dated by TCRdb to 2018 to 2020). Library prep was done by the immunoSEQ multiplex PCR assay. Drawn from immuneACCESS, this table holds only the in-frame rearrangements with V and J called that TCRdb kept. Clones are partly lost; checked studies trace under half to an unresolved V gene and leave the rest unexplained. The sample table records just under 95,000 clones; around three quarters of these occur just once. Jointly, the top ten make up approximately 8.7% of the sample. The sequencing sample was made of peripheral blood. The source of these receptors is a man aged 50 or older who had recovered from COVID-19.

In its sample, this clone was seen once. This chain links TRBV10-3 with TRBJ1-5; D is possibly TRBD1 (5 bases). V lost 3 bases to trimming and J lost 4 bases, with 10 bases between them. The CDR3 is 14 residues long. Per germline, CDR1 ENHRY and CDR2 SYGVKD. CDR3 nucleotides: TGTGCCATCAGTGATCAGGGTTCTAATCAGCCCCAGCATTTT. Amino acid sequence: CAISDQGSNQPQHF.

This sequence joins TRBV7-9 and TRBJ2-1, with 8 bases identical to TRBD1. Trimming removed 5 bases from V and 6 bases from J; junction bases left unmatched: 6. The CDR3 has 14 amino acids. Germline values: CDR1 SEHNR, CDR2 FQNEAQ (reference sequence). The CDR3 DNA reads as TGTGCCAGCAGCGTGACAGGGGTTGGCAATGAGCAGTTCTTC. Amino acid sequence: CASSVTGVGNEQFF. The whole variable domain, filled in from reference TRBV7-9 and TRBJ2-1, reads DTGVSQNPRHKITKRGQNVTFRCDPISEHNRLYWYRQTLGQGPEFLTYFQNEAQLEKSRLLSDRFSAERPKGSFSTLEIQRTEQGDSAMYLCASSVTGVGNEQFFGPGTRLTVL.

This chain's CDR3 is CASSLSYGELFF. The CDR3 nucleotides are TGCGCCAGCAGCTTGTCGTACGGGGAGCTGTTTTTT. The chain uses TRBV5-1 and TRBJ2-2; D gene unclear. This CDR3 spans 12 amino acids. CDR1 is SGHRS, CDR2 YFSETQ, per germline. Trimming pared 1 base from V and 7 bases from J, leaving 5 bases between.

The genes are TRBV5-1 and TRBJ1-4, with TRBD1 matching 8 bases. The V gene's germline CDR1 is SGHRS and CDR2 YFSETQ. The CDR3 totals 15 residues. V lost 0 bases to trimming and J lost 8 bases; unmatched junction nucleotides: 6. CDR3 coding DNA: TGCGCCAGCAGCTTGGCCGGGACAGGAGGGGAAAAACTGTTTTTT. Protein: CASSLAGTGGEKLFF.

V gene TRBV19 combines with J gene TRBJ2-5; 7 bases map to TRBD1. The CDR3 covers 13 residues. CDR1 is LNHDA, CDR2 SQIVND, per germline (reference sequence). V shed 5 bases and J 2 bases; nucleotides not matched to a gene: 2. CDR3 coding DNA: TGTGCCAGTAGTCCACAGGGGCAAGAGACCCAGTACTTC. This encodes CASSPQGQETQYF.

J is TRBJ1-3 and V is TRBV3-1 (or the pseudogene TRBV3-2); 7 nucleotides match TRBD1. Germline values: CDR1 LGHDT, CDR2 YNNKEL (reference sequence). J was trimmed by 4 bases and V by 2 bases; bases with no gene match: 5. The CDR3 runs to 15 residues. The CDR3 is CASSQLQGTGNTIYF. CDR3 in DNA: TGTGCCAGCAGCCAACTACAGGGGACGGGAAACACCATATATTTT.

The chain is built from TRBV7-3 and TRBJ2-1; a weak D match, TRBD2 (5 bases). The CDR3 is 15 amino acids. The V gene's germline CDR1 is SGHTA and CDR2 FQGTGA. Trimming took 2 bases from V and 4 from J, leaving 12 bases between them. CDR3 nucleotide sequence: TGTGCCAGCAGCTTAGAGCACGGAGGTTACAATGAGCAGTTCTTC. Its translation: CASSLEHGGYNEQFF.

This chain connects TRBV18 to TRBJ2-2; D is ambiguous. The CDR3 spans 11 residues. The germline V gene has CDR1 KGHSH and CDR2 LQKENI. The V end lost 6 bases, the J end lost 6 bases, and 5 bases lay between the germline ends. The CDR3 region has the DNA TGTGCCAGCTCTCCGGCCGGGGAGCTGTTTTTT. It is translated as CASSPAGELFF.

This rearrangement joins TRBV14 to TRBJ2-3; D may be TRBD2 (6 bases). The ends were cut back, 1 base at V and 7 bases at J, with 12 bases in the middle. Germline lookup yields CDR1 SGHDN and CDR2 FVKESK. The CDR3 sequence is 14 residues long. The CDR3 coding sequence is TGTGCCAGCAGCCAAGTCGGAGGGGCGAATACGCAGTATTTT. Amino acid sequence: CASSQVGGANTQYF.

CDR3 nucleotides: TGTGCCACCAGAAGAACCGGGACAGGGTTTCGGAATACGCAGTATTTT. Translated: CATRRTGTGFRNTQYF. The chain is built from TRBV24-1 and TRBJ2-3; 9 bases align to TRBD1. Germline V CDR1 and CDR2: KGHDR, SFDVKD. Unmatched junction bases numbered 14, after V lost 7 bases and J lost 7 bases. This CDR3 contains 16 residues.

The rearrangement joins TRBV7-9 to TRBJ1-1; TRBD1 agrees at 8 bases. V lost 5 bases, J lost 1 base, and 6 bases stayed unmatched. CDR3 length: 15 residues. From germline, CDR1 is SEHNR and CDR2 FQNEAQ (reference sequence). Here the CDR3 reads CASSRAGGQNTEAFF. For the CDR3, the DNA is TGTGCCAGCAGCCGAGCAGGGGGCCAGAACACTGAAGCTTTCTTT.

This sequence joins TRBV6-5 and TRBJ2-1; tentatively, D is TRBD1 (5 bases). The CDR3 is 16 residues long. Germline V gives CDR1 MNHEY, CDR2 SVGAGI. V was shortened by 4 bases and J by 0 bases, with 13 bases between the two germline ends. The CDR3 loop reads CASSSTRQGSYNEQFF. The CDR3 DNA reads TGTGCCAGCAGTTCCACCCGGCAGGGCTCCTACAATGAGCAGTTCTTC.

V and J are TRBV6-2 or TRBV6-3 and TRBJ1-1; D gene unclear. CDR3 length: 15 residues. Germline CDR1 is MNHEY and CDR2 is SVGEGT. V was trimmed by 2 bases and J by 4 bases, leaving 14 bases between them. The CDR3 is CASSYAEEGGTEAFF. The CDR3 DNA reads as TGTGCCAGCAGTTACGCCGAGGAGGGAGGCACTGAAGCTTTCTTT.

This clone was detected once. This chain connects TRBV5-1 to TRBJ1-2, with D perhaps matching TRBD1 (5 bases). V lost 2 bases to trimming and J lost 6 bases, with 32 bases between them. CDR1 and CDR2 (germline): SGHRS, YFSETQ. The CDR3 is 20 residues long. CDR3 DNA: TGCGCCAGCAGCTTTTCATCGACTAAAGGGATACCCGGGGGAATGGATGGCTACACCTTC. It specifies CASSFSSTKGIPGGMDGYTF.

The chain is built from TRBV6-6 and TRBJ2-1, with D maybe TRBD1 (6 bases). CDR1 and CDR2 (germline): MNHNY, SVGAGI (reference sequence). This CDR3 comprises 15 residues. Trimming stripped 6 bases from V and 4 bases from J, with 16 bases between. The CDR3 nucleotides read TGTGCCAGCAGGCCACAGGGAGCTCAATACAATGAGCAGTTCTTC. Translated, it gives CASRPQGAQYNEQFF.

The chain joins TRBV29-1 to TRBJ1-3; D unresolved. From germline, CDR1 is SQVTM and CDR2 ANQGSEA. Trimming took off 4 bases at V and 0 bases at J, with 7 bases between the two ends. The CDR3 totals 13 residues. The CDR3 spells CSVARSSGNTIYF. For the CDR3, the DNA is TGCAGCGTTGCCAGAAGCTCTGGAAACACCATATATTTT.

V gene TRBV7-2 combines with J gene TRBJ2-7; tentative D call: TRBD1 (6 bases). This CDR3 has 18 amino acids. V was trimmed by 0 bases and J by 1 base, leaving 19 bases between them. Germline loops: CDR1 SGHTA, CDR2 FQGNSA. The CDR3 is CASSLASRTGSLSYEQYF. The DNA for the CDR3 is TGTGCCAGCAGCTTAGCCTCTCGTACAGGGTCCCTATCCTACGAGCAGTACTTC. The full variable domain, rest sourced from reference TRBV7-2 and TRBJ2-7, is GAGVSQSPSNKVTEKGKDVELRCDPISGHTALYWYRQSLGQGLEFLIYFQGNSAPDKSGLPSDRFSAERTGGSVSTLTIQRTQQEDSAVYLCASSLASRTGSLSYEQYFGPGTRLTVT.

The rearrangement joins TRBV2 to TRBJ2-5; possible D gene TRBD2, 6 bases. This CDR3 comprises 13 residues. Germline V gene data show CDR1 as SNHLY and CDR2 as FYNNEI. The germline V and J ends were trimmed by 6 bases and 3 bases, with 11 bases remaining between them. In DNA, the CDR3 is TGTGCCAGCAGGCCCGGGGGAAAAGAGACCCAGTACTTC. Amino acids: CASRPGGKETQYF.

This clone was seen only a few times. The chain combines TRBV30 with TRBJ2-2; D is undetermined. Germline V gene data show CDR1 as GTSNPN and CDR2 as SVGIG (reference sequence). The CDR3 has 12 residues. The V end lost 7 bases, the J end lost 7 bases, and 13 bases lay between the germline ends. CDR3 nucleotides: TGTGCCTCTCAAGTGAGGTACGGGGAGCTGTTTTTT. Its translation is CASQVRYGELFF.

This clone was found once. V gene TRBV11-2 combines with J gene TRBJ2-5; TRBD2 is a possible D gene (6 bases). Deletions cut 3 bases from V and 7 bases from J, with 21 bases between. Germline CDR1 reads SGHAT; CDR2 reads FQNNGV. There are 16 residues in the CDR3. The chain's CDR3 is CASSFGTEVILGTQYF. The CDR3 DNA reads TGTGCCAGCAGCTTCGGGACTGAAGTAATTCTGGGGACCCAGTACTTC.

The chain uses TRBV2 and TRBJ1-4, with D tentatively TRBD1 (5 bases). V lost 4 bases to trimming and J lost 8 bases, with 14 bases between them. This CDR3 has 14 amino acids. Germline values: CDR1 SNHLY, CDR2 FYNNEI. In DNA form, the CDR3 reads TGTGCCAGCAGTGGAGGAGGGGAAGGGGAAAAACTGTTTTTT. Encoded protein: CASSGGGEGEKLFF.

The rearrangement joins TRBV6-2 or TRBV6-3 to TRBJ1-5; D not resolved. This CDR3 is 13 amino acids long. Germline CDR1 and CDR2: MNHEY and SVGEGT. Trimming took off 2 bases at V and 7 bases at J, with 9 bases between the two ends. The CDR3 DNA is TGTGCCAGCAGTTACAATCTAGGCCAGCCCCAGCATTTT. This codes for CASSYNLGQPQHF.

The chain recombines TRBV7-9 with TRBJ1-1; D is perhaps TRBD1 (6 bases). Germline lookup yields CDR1 SEHNR and CDR2 FQNEAQ (reference sequence). V lost 5 bases to trimming and J lost 2 bases, with 15 bases between them. The CDR3 is 15 residues long. CDR3 sequence: CASSRAGGPNTEAFF. The CDR3 region has the DNA TGTGCCAGCAGCCGCGCGGGGGGGCCCAACACTGAAGCTTTCTTT.

The rearrangement joins TRBV5-3 to TRBJ1-1, with no clear D. TRBV5-3 is designated an ORF whose function remains uncertain. Trimming shortened V by 0 bases and J by 1 base, and 7 bases separated the two germline ends. This CDR3 is 14 amino acids long. CDR3 sequence: CARSLGRENTEAFF. CDR3 in DNA: TGTGCCAGAAGCTTGGGGCGGGAGAACACTGAAGCTTTCTTT.

The chain combines TRBV5-6 with TRBJ1-4, with D maybe TRBD1 (5 bases). Trimming cost V 3 bases and J 0 bases, with 9 bases left between them. CDR1 is SGHDT, CDR2 YYEEEE, per germline. The CDR3 spans 15 residues. The chain's CDR3 is CASSWGVATNEKLFF. The CDR3 bases are TGTGCCAGCAGCTGGGGGGTGGCAACTAATGAAAAACTGTTTTTT.

This chain uses TRBV4-1 with TRBJ1-1; 7 bases fit TRBD1. Unmatched junction bases numbered 12, after V lost 5 bases and J lost 6 bases. From germline, CDR1 is MGHRA and CDR2 YSYEKL. The CDR3 runs 15 residues. CDR3 loop: CASSDGDSRVAEAFF. CDR3 coding DNA: TGCGCCAGCAGCGACGGGGACAGCAGAGTCGCTGAAGCTTTCTTT.

The rearrangement links TRBV18 to TRBJ1-6; tentatively, D is TRBD1 (6 bases). Between the trimmed V and J ends, which lost 1 base and 8 bases, there was a span of 6 bases. Looked up from germline, CDR1 is KGHSH and CDR2 is LQKENI. CDR3 length: 13 residues. CDR3 loop: CASSPQGDSPLHF. CDR3 sequence (DNA): TGTGCCAGCTCACCACAGGGGGATTCACCCCTCCACTTT.